This T cell receptor beta chain was observed in a study of blood T cell repertoires in COVID-19. At the level of the study: The samples span acute and convalescent COVID-19 from the United States, Italy and Spain.

Produced via immunoSEQ multiplex PCR; TCRdb's table is partial and in-frame only. The sample records some 250,000 clones, 85% to 90% being singletons. Germline CDR1 LNHDA, CDR2 SQIVND (reference sequence). The ends lost 6 bases at V and 6 bases at J; junction bases unmatched: 15. This CDR3 spans 17 amino acids. This chain links TRBV19 with TRBJ2-1; 9 positions match TRBD1. The TCR sequence derives from a man aged 60 to 75 with acute or convalescent COVID-19. The source material was peripheral blood. The CDR3 spells CASRGTGMLAGSNEQFF. The CDR3 coding sequence is TGTGCCAGTAGAGGGACAGGGATGTTAGCGGGTTCCAATGAGCAGTTCTTC.